Sequencing of this T cell receptor beta chain was carried out in a study of shared clonotypes between healthy human individuals. The CDR3 has 13 residues. The germline V gene has CDR1 MNHNS and CDR2 SASEGT. Trimming removed 0 bases from V and 3 bases from J, with 6 bases in between. Regarding this clone: The antigen is undetermined. This sample also contains other DNA sequences that code for the same CDR3.

General study findings and limits: Several donors held around 5% of naive CD4 clonotypes in common. Tissue TCR repertoires likely differ from these blood-only repertoires.

Profiling relied on immunoSEQ multiplex PCR, and the TCRdb table lists in-frame clones only, not all of them. Of some 1.5 million clones in the sample, around 97% are singletons; the top ten hold about 1.2%. The origin of this receptor is a man in his thirties or forties in good health. The chain employs TRBV6-1 and TRBJ2-7; maybe TRBD1 (5 bases). Sequences were obtained from naive CD4+ T cells sorted from blood. Subset described: CD45RA+ positively selected. CDR3 coding DNA: TGTGCCAGCAGTGAAGCAAGGGGCTACGAGCAGTACTTC. It translates to CASSEARGYEQYF.